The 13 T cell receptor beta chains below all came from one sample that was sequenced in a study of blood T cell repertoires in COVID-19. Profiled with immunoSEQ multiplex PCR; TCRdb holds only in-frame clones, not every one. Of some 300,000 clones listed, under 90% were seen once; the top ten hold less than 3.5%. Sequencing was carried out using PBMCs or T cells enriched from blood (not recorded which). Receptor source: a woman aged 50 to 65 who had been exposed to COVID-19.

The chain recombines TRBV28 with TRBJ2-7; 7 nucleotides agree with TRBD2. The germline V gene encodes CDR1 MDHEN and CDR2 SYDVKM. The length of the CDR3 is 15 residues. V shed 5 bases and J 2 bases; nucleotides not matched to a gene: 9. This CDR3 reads CASSPTGGRAYEQYF. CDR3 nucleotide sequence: TGTGCCAGCAGTCCAACCGGGGGGAGGGCCTACGAGCAGTACTTC.

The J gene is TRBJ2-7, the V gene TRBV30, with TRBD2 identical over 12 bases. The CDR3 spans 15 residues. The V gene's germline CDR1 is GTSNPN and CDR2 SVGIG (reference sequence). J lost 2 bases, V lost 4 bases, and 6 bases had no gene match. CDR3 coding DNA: TGTGCCTGGAATCCAACTAGCGGGGGGACCTACGAGCAGTACTTC. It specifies CAWNPTSGGTYEQYF.

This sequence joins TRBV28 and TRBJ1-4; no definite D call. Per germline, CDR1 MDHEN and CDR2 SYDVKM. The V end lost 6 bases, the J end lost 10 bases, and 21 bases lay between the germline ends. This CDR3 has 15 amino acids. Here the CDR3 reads CASSRLGPLGVKLFF. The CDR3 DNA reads TGTGCCAGCAGCCGACTTGGGCCACTCGGGGTAAAACTGTTTTTT.

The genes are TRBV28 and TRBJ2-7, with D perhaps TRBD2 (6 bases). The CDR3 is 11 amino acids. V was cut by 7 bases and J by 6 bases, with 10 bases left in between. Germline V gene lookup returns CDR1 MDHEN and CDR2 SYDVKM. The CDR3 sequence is CASMEEGEQYF. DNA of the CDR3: TGTGCCAGCATGGAGGAGGGCGAGCAGTACTTC.

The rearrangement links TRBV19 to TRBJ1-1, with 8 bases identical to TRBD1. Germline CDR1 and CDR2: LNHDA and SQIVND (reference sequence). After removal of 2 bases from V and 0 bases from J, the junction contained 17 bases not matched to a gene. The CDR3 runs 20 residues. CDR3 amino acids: CASSIRGLRQGRELNTEAFF. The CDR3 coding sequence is TGTGCCAGTAGTATAAGGGGGTTACGACAGGGGCGTGAGTTGAACACTGAAGCTTTCTTT.

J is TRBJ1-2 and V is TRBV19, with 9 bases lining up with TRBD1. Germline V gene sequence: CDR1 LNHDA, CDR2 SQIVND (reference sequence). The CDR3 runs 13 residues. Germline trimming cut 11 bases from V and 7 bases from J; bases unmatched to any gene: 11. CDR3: CAGSGQGRSGYTF. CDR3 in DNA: TGTGCCGGGTCGGGACAGGGAAGAAGTGGCTACACCTTC.

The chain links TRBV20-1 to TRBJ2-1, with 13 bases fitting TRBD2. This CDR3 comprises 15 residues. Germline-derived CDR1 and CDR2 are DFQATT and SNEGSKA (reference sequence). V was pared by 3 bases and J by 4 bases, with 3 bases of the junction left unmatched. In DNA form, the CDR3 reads TGCAGTGCTAGTGGACTAGCGGGGGTTTACAATGAGCAGTTCTTC. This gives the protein CSASGLAGVYNEQFF.

CDR3 DNA: TGTGCCAGCAGCGTAGATGCCAGGCCCTACGAGCAGTACTTC. It codes for CASSVDARPYEQYF. V is TRBV9 and J is TRBJ2-7; D gene uncertain. Trimming left V 0 bases short and J 2 bases short, with 9 bases between. From germline, CDR1 is SGDLS and CDR2 YYNGEE. CDR3 length equals 14 residues. Full variable domain (missing parts from reference TRBV9 and TRBJ2-7): DSGVTQTPKHLITATGQRVTLRCSPRSGDLSVYWYQQSLDQGLQFLIQYYNGEERAKGNILERFSAQQFPDLHSELNLSSLELGDSALYFCASSVDARPYEQYFGPGTRLTVT.

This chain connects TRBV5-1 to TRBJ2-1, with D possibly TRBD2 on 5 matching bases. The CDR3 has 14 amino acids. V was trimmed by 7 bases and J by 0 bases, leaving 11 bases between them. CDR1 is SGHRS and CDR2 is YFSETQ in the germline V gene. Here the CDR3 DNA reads TGCGCCAGCGGACTTGCTAGCTCCTACAATGAGCAGTTCTTC. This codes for CASGLASSYNEQFF.

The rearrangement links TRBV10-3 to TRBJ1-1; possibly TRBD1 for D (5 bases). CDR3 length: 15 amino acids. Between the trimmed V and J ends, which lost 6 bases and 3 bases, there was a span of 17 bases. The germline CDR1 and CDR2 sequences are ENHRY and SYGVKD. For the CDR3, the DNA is TGTGCCATCAGGCAACAGGTTACGAAGGACACTGAAGCTTTCTTT. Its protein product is CAIRQQVTKDTEAFF.

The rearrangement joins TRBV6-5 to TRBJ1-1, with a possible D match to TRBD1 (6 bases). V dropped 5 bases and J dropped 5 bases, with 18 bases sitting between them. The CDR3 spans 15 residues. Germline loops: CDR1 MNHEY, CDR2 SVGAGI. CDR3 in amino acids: CASSPRQTGITEAFF. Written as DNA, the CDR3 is TGTGCCAGCAGTCCTCGACAAACAGGGATTACTGAAGCTTTCTTT.

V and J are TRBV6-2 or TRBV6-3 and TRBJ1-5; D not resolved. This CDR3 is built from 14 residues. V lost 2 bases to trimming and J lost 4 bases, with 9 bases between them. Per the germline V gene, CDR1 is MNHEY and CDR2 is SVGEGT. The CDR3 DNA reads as TGTGCCAGCAGTTACGACCGCGGTAATCAGCCCCAGCATTTT. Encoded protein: CASSYDRGNQPQHF.

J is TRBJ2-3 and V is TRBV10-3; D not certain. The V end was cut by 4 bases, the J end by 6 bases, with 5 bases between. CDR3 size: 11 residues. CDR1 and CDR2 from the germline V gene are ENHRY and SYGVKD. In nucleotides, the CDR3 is TGTGCCATCAGTGCTGAGGATACGCAGTATTTT. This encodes CAISAEDTQYF.